These 15 T cell receptor beta chains originate from one sample sequenced in a study of cytomegalovirus exposure and HLA in healthy donors. Both 60 Vbeta primers and 13 Jbeta primers went into the PCR. Generated by immunoSEQ multiplex PCR, the TCRdb table keeps only in-frame clones and is missing some. This sample has tens of thousands of clones, with 65% to 90% found just once. Sequences were obtained from PBMCs. These receptors all stem from a man in his thirties or forties in good health and CMV-seronegative.

The chain employs TRBV27 and TRBJ2-1; D possibly corresponds to TRBD2 (5 bases). Germline CDR1 reads MNHEY; CDR2 reads SMNVEV (reference sequence). The ends were cut back, 3 bases at V and 3 bases at J, with 6 bases in the middle. This CDR3 has 13 residues. The CDR3 DNA reads TGTGCCAGCAGTTTGGCGGGCTACAATGAGCAGTTCTTC. Translated, it gives CASSLAGYNEQFF.

The chain is built from TRBV7-9 and TRBJ2-3, with D maybe TRBD1 (5 bases). The CDR3 covers 13 residues. Germline V gives CDR1 SEHNR, CDR2 FQNEAQ (reference sequence). The V end lost 5 bases, the J end lost 7 bases, and 13 bases lay between the germline ends. The CDR3 here is CASSKVQEYTQYF. The CDR3 nucleotides are TGTGCCAGCAGCAAAGTACAGGAATATACGCAGTATTTT.

The chain uses TRBV6-5 and TRBJ2-7, with TRBD2 matching over 8 bases. With V trimmed by 7 bases and J by 6 bases, 8 bases remained unmatched. Per the germline V gene, CDR1 is MNHEY and CDR2 is SVGAGI. CDR3 size: 13 residues. CDR3 coding DNA: TGTGCCAGCACCCCCGGGAGGGGACGCGAGCAGTACTTC. Its protein product is CASTPGRGREQYF.

CDR3 in DNA: TGTGCCAGCAGCCGGGCTGGGCAGGGGGCGGGGAACACTGAAGCTTTCTTT. Translation: CASSRAGQGAGNTEAFF. The genes are TRBV4-2 and TRBJ1-1; 8 bases match TRBD1. Germline CDR1 and CDR2: LGHNA and YNFKEQ. The CDR3 has 17 residues. V was clipped by 4 bases and J by 1 base; unmatched bases: 11.

The chain carries TRBV6-5 and TRBJ1-1, with D possibly being TRBD1 (6 bases). The CDR3 is 14 amino acids. In germline, CDR1 is MNHEY, CDR2 SVGAGI. V lost 1 base, J lost 8 bases, and 14 bases lay in between. The CDR3 DNA sequence: TGTGCCAGCAGTTACTGGGGGGGGGCACCCGAAGCTTTCTTT. Translated, it gives CASSYWGGAPEAFF.

This rearrangement joins TRBV15 to TRBJ1-5, with D maybe TRBD1 (6 bases). Germline V gives CDR1 LNHNV, CDR2 YYDKDF (reference sequence). Trimming pared 3 bases from V and 5 bases from J, leaving 17 bases between. The CDR3 sequence is 16 residues long. The CDR3 loop is CATSSRQATGHQPQHF. The CDR3 nucleotides are TGTGCCACCAGCAGCCGACAGGCCACGGGACATCAGCCCCAGCATTTT.

The chain has TRBV5-1 and TRBJ1-5; D possibly corresponds to TRBD1 (5 bases). CDR3 length: 14 residues. Trimming shortened V by 4 bases and J by 6 bases, and 14 bases separated the two germline ends. Germline V gene lookup returns CDR1 SGHRS and CDR2 YFSETQ. CDR3 amino acids: CASSDGGPPQPQHF. CDR3 nucleotide sequence: TGCGCCAGCAGCGACGGGGGACCACCTCAGCCCCAGCATTTT.

In its sample, this clone was seen once. The chain combines TRBV14 with TRBJ1-1; 12 bases fit TRBD1. V dropped 3 bases and J dropped 3; count of bases not matched to a gene: 11. The CDR3 runs 18 residues. Germline CDR1 and CDR2: SGHDN and FVKESK. The CDR3 loop is CASSQFGTGGFRDTEAFF. CDR3 sequence (DNA): TGTGCCAGCAGCCAGTTCGGGACAGGGGGCTTTCGGGACACTGAAGCTTTCTTT.

As DNA, the CDR3 is TGTGCCAGCAGCCGGGACAGGGTCGTTGCAGGGGAGCTGTTTTTT. Residues: CASSRDRVVAGELFF. The chain links TRBV14 to TRBJ2-2; TRBD1 agrees at 9 bases. With 4 bases clipped from V and 8 bases from J, the junction kept 8 bases outside the gene matches. Germline assignment: CDR1 SGHDN and CDR2 FVKESK. The CDR3 totals 15 residues.

This sequence joins TRBV5-1 and TRBJ2-5; 7 bases line up with TRBD2. V was pared by 6 bases and J by 2 bases, with 7 bases of the junction left unmatched. Germline V CDR1 and CDR2: SGHRS, YFSETQ. The CDR3 runs to 14 residues. CDR3 coding DNA: TGCGCCAGCACGGGGGGAGGGGTACAAGAGACCCAGTACTTC. Its protein is CASTGGGVQETQYF. Full variable domain (rest looked up from reference TRBV5-1 and TRBJ2-5): KAGVTQTPRYLIKTRGQQVTLSCSPISGHRSVSWYQQTPGQGLQFLFEYFSETQRNKGNFPGRFSGRQFSNSRSEMNVSTLELGDSALYLCASTGGGVQETQYFGPGTRLLVL.

The CDR3 nucleotides are TGTGCCAGCAGCTTGGACGGACAGCCGCAAGAGACCCAGTACTTC. It specifies CASSLDGQPQETQYF. The gene calls are TRBV5-6 and TRBJ2-5; D is perhaps TRBD1 (6 bases). CDR1 and CDR2 from the germline V gene are SGHDT and YYEEEE. The CDR3 totals 15 residues. Trimming cost V 0 bases and J 2 bases, with 11 bases left between them.

The CDR3 nucleotides are TGTGCCAGCGGGGGAGGGAGTGGAAACACCATATATTTT. Its translation: CASGGGSGNTIYF. This sequence joins TRBV6-1 and TRBJ1-3, with D tentatively TRBD1 (5 bases). CDR1 and CDR2 from the germline V gene are MNHNS and SASEGT. V was pared by 8 bases and J by 3 bases, with 11 bases between. CDR3 length: 13 residues.

The chain joins TRBV7-9 to TRBJ2-1; 8 bases align to TRBD2. This CDR3 spans 16 amino acids. The V and J ends lost 5 bases and 9 bases, in that order; junction bases with no gene match: 15. In germline, CDR1 is SEHNR, CDR2 FQNEAQ (reference sequence). The CDR3 sequence is CASSEAGEEVGGEQFF. The CDR3 DNA is TGTGCCAGCAGCGAAGCGGGAGAGGAGGTCGGGGGTGAGCAGTTCTTC.

The CDR3 here is CASSTGPPETQYF. Here the CDR3 DNA reads TGTGCCAGCAGTACTGGGCCCCCAGAGACCCAGTACTTC. V gene TRBV6-6 combines with J gene TRBJ2-5, with D unclear. Between the trimmed V and J ends, which lost 5 bases and 4 bases, there was a span of 11 bases. CDR1 is MNHNY and CDR2 is SVGAGI in the germline V gene (reference sequence). CDR3 size: 13 residues.

The chain joins TRBV5-1 to TRBJ2-5; TRBD1 matches 7 bases. Germline V gene lookup returns CDR1 SGHRS and CDR2 YFSETQ. The J segment lost 4 bases and the V segment lost 4 bases, leaving 10 bases of the junction unmatched. CDR3 length: 15 amino acids. CDR3 loop: CASSAASGGRETQYF. CDR3 in DNA: TGCGCCAGCAGCGCCGCATCAGGGGGAAGAGAGACCCAGTACTTC.